This T cell receptor beta chain was sequenced during a study of early T cells in non-severe SARS-CoV-2 infection. Study context: Chains from this unsorted whole-blood bulk RNA could not be paired. Findings and limits, study-wide: Reliance on VDJdb matching favored anti-spike CD8 responses; private and CD4 specificities were missed.

This clonotype was seen at least ten times. Its target is not known. CDR1 LNHDA and CDR2 SQIVND come from the germline V gene (reference sequence). Trimming cost V 4 bases and J 5 bases, with 11 bases left between them. The length of the CDR3 is 14 residues. Individual cDNA molecules received unique molecular identifiers. Each CDR3 protein is one row after TCRdb ran MiXCR on the 5' RACE reads. Among 68,000 or so distinct CDR3 sequences listed, 10% to 15% were seen once. The sequence was obtained from an adult who was a healthcare worker with PCR-confirmed SARS-CoV-2 infection or an uninfected control (not recorded which). V gene TRBV19 combines with J gene TRBJ2-2; D not resolved. Sequencing was performed on whole blood. The CDR3 DNA reads TGTGCCAGTAGTACTTCCCGCTGGACCGGGGAGCTGTTTTTT. Amino acids: CASSTSRWTGELFF.